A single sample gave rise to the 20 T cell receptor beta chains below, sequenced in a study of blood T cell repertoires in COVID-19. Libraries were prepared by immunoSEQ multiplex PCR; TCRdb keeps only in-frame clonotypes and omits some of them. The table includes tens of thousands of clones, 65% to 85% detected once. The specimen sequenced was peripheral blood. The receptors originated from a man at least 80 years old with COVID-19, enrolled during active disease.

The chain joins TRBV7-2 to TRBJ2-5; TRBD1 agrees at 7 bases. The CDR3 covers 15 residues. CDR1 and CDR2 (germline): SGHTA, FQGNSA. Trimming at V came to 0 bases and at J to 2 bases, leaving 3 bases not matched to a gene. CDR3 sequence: CASSLAGTEQETQYF. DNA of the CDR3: TGTGCCAGCAGCTTAGCAGGGACAGAGCAAGAGACCCAGTACTTC.

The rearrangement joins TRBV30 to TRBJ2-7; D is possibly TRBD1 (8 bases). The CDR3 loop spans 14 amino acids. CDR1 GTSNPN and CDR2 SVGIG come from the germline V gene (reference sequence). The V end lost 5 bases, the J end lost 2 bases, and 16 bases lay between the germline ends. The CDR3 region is CAWGNRGGTYEQYV. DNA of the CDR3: TGTGCCTGGGGAAACAGGGGGGGTACCTACGAGCAGTACGTC.

DNA of the CDR3: TGTGCCAGCAGCCACGCAAGCGGACAGGGGCGAGGAAACACCATATATTTT. It encodes CASSHASGQGRGNTIYF. The chain carries TRBV4-2 and TRBJ1-3, with TRBD1 matching over 9 bases. CDR1 and CDR2 (germline): LGHNA, YNFKEQ. The CDR3 contains 17 residues. Unmatched junction bases numbered 10, after V lost 3 bases and J lost 4 bases.

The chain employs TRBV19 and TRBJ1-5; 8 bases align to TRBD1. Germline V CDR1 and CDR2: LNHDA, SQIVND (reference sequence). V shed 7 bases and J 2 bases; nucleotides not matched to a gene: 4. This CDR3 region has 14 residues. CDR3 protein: CASNHRGGNQPQHF. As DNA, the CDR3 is TGTGCCAGTAACCACAGGGGGGGCAATCAGCCCCAGCATTTT. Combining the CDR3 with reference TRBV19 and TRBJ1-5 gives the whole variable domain DGGITQSPKYLFRKEGQNVTLSCEQNLNHDAMYWYRQDPGQGLRLIYYSQIVNDFQKGDIAEGYSVSREKKESFPLTVTSAQKNPTAFYLCASNHRGGNQPQHFGDGTRLSIL.

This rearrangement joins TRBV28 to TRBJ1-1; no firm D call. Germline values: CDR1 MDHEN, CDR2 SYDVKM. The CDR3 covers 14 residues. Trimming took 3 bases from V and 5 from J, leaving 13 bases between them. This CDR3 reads CASSFSGSETEAFF. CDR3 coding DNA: TGTGCCAGCAGTTTCTCGGGGTCGGAGACTGAAGCTTTCTTT. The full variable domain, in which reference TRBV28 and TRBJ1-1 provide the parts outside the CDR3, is DVKVTQSSRYLVKRTGEKVFLECVQDMDHENMFWYRQDPGLGLRLIYFSYDVKMKEKGDIPEGYSVSREKKERFSLILESASTNQTSMYLCASSFSGSETEAFFGQGTRLTVV.

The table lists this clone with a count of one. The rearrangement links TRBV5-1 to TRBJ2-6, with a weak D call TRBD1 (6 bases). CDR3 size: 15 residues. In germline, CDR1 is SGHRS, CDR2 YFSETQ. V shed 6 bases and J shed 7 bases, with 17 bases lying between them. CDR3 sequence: CASTLRGNVANVLTF. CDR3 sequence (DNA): TGCGCCAGCACCCTTAGGGGGAATGTAGCCAACGTCCTGACTTTC. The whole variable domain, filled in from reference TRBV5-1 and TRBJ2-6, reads KAGVTQTPRYLIKTRGQQVTLSCSPISGHRSVSWYQQTPGQGLQFLFEYFSETQRNKGNFPGRFSGRQFSNSRSEMNVSTLELGDSALYLCASTLRGNVANVLTFGAGSRLTVL.

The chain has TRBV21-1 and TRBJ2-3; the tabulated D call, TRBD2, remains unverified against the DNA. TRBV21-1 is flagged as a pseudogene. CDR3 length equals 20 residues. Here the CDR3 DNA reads TGTGCCAGCAGCAAAGCGCTGTCTAGCGGGAGTCCCGTGGATGCAGATACGCAGTATTTT. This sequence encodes CASSKALSSGSPVDADTQYF.

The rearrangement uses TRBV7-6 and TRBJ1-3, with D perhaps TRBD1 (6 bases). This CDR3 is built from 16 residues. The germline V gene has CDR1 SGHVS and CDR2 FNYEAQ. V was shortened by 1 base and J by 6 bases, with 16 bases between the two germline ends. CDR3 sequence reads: CASSLVQGLGSNTIYF. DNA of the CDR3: TGTGCCAGCAGCTTAGTACAGGGCCTTGGGTCAAACACCATATATTTT.

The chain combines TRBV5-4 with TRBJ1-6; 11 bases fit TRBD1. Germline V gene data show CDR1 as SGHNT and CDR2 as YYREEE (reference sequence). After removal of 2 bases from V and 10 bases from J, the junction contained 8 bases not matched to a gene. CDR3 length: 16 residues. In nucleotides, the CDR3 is TGTGCCAGCAGCTTAGAGGGACAGGGGGAGCAATCACCCCTCCACTTT. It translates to CASSLEGQGEQSPLHF. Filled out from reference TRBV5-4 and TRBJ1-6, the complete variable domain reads ETGVTQSPTHLIKTRGQQVTLRCSSQSGHNTVSWYQQALGQGPQFIFQYYREEENGRGNFPPRFSGLQFPNYSSELNVNALELDDSALYLCASSLEGQGEQSPLHFGNGTRLTVT.

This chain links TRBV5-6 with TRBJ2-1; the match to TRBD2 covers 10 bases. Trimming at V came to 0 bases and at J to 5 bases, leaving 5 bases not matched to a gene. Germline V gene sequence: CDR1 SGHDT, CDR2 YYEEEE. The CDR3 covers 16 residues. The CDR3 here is CASSLESGGANNEQFF. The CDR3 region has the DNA TGTGCCAGCAGCTTGGAGAGCGGGGGGGCAAACAATGAGCAGTTCTTC.

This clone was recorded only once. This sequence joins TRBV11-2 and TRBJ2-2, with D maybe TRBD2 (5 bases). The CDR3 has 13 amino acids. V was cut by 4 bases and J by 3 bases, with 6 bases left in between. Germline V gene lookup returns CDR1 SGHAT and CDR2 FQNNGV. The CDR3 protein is CASSSRDTGELFF. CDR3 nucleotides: TGTGCCAGCAGCTCGAGGGACACCGGGGAGCTGTTTTTT.

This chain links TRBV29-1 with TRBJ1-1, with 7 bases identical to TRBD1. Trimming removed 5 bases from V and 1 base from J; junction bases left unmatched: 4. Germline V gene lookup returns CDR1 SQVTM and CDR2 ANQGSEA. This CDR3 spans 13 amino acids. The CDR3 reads CSVQGGANTEAFF. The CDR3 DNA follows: TGCAGCGTTCAAGGGGGCGCGAACACTGAAGCTTTCTTT.

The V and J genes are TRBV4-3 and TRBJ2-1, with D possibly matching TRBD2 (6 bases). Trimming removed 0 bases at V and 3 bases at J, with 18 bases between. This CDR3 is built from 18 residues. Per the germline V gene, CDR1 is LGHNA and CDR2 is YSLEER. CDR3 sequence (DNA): TGCGCCAGCAGCCAAGACCCCGCCGGGGGACCTCTCTACAATGAGCAGTTCTTC. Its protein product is CASSQDPAGGPLYNEQFF.

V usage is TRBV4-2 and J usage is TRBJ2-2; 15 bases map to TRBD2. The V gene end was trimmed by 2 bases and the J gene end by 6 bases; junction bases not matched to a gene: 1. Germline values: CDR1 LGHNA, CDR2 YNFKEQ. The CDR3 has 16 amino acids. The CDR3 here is CASSQRTSGGAGELFF. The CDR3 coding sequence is TGTGCCAGCAGCCAACGGACTAGCGGGGGGGCCGGGGAGCTGTTTTTT.

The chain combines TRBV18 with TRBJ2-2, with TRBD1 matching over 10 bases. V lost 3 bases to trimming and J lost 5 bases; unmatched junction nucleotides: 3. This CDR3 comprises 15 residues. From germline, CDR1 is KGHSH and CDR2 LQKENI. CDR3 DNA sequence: TGTGCCAGCTCACCGGGACAGGGGAAGACCGGGGAGCTGTTTTTT. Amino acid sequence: CASSPGQGKTGELFF.

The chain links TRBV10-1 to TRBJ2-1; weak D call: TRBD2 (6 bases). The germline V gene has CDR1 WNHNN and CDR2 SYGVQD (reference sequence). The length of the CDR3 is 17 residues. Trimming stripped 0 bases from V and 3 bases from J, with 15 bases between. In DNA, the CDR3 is TGCGCCAGCAGTGAGTCTAGGAGGGAGCCGCTCTACAATGAGCAGTTCTTC. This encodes CASSESRREPLYNEQFF.

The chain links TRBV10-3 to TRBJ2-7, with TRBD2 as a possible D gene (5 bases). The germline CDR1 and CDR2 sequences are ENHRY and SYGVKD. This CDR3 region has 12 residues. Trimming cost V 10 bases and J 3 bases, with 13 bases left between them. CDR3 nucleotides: TGTGCCACACAGTCCCGGGACTACGAGCAGTACGTC. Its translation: CATQSRDYEQYV.

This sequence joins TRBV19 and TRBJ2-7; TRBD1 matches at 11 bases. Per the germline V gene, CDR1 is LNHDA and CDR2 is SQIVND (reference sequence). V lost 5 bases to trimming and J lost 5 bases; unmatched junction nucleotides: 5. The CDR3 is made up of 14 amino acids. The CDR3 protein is CASSAGTGGDEQYF. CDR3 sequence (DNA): TGTGCCAGTAGTGCAGGGACAGGGGGAGACGAGCAGTACTTC.

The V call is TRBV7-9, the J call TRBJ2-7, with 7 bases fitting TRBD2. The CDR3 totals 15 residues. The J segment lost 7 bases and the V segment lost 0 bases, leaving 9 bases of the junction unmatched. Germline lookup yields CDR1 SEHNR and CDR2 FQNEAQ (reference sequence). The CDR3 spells CASSLAGGQGGEQYF. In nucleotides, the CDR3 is TGTGCCAGCAGCTTAGCGGGAGGGCAGGGAGGTGAGCAGTACTTC.

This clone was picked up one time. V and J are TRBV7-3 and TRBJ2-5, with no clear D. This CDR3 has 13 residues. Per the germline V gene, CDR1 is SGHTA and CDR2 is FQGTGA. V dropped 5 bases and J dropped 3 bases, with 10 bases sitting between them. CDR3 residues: CASSPSTEETQYF. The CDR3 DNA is TGTGCCAGCAGCCCTTCAACAGAAGAGACCCAGTACTTC.